These 11 T cell receptor beta chains were all obtained from the same sample, sequenced in a study of CD8 T cells in Susac syndrome. RNA was extracted with the RNeasy kit, and a quantity of roughly 0.45 to 1 ug was reverse transcribed using random hexamers. MiXCR was run by TCRdb on the immunoSEQ multiplex PCR reads, yielding one entry per CDR3 protein. In the table there are over 200,000 distinct CDR3 sequences, approximately 95% of which are singletons. Sample: CD4+ T cells from PBMCs. The receptors derive from a human donor with multiple sclerosis.

CDR3 sequence: CASSLSTNQPQHF. Here the CDR3 DNA reads TGTGCCAGCAGCTTGTCCACTAATCAGCCCCAGCATTTT. The chain joins TRBV5-6 to TRBJ1-5; D not resolved. CDR1 is SGHDT, CDR2 YYEEEE, per germline. This CDR3 has 13 residues. Trimming cost V 1 base and J 4 bases, with 6 bases left between them.

J is TRBJ1-2 and V is TRBV15, with TRBD1 identical over 7 bases. Trimming took 3 bases from V and 8 from J; bases not matched to a gene: 6. Germline V gene data show CDR1 as LNHNV and CDR2 as YYDKDF (reference sequence). CDR3 length equals 13 residues. CDR3 bases: TGTGCCACCAGCAGTGACAGGGCTCGCGGCTACACCTTC. Its translation is CATSSDRARGYTF.

V is TRBV7-2 and J is TRBJ1-2; D gene unclear. V was shortened by 6 bases and J by 5 bases, with 10 bases between the two germline ends. Germline values: CDR1 SGHTA, CDR2 FQGNSA. This CDR3 contains 12 residues. The CDR3 is CASRAGAYGYTF. CDR3 bases: TGTGCCAGCAGGGCGGGCGCTTATGGCTACACCTTC.

The chain uses TRBV12-3 or TRBV12-4 and TRBJ2-3, with 8 bases that match TRBD2. The CDR3 sequence is 15 residues long. V gave up 4 bases and J gave up 2 bases; unmatched junction bases: 5. CDR3 nucleotides: TGTGCCAGCAGTTCCCTAGCGGGCTACACAGATACGCAGTATTTT. Translation: CASSSLAGYTDTQYF.

The chain links TRBV7-9 to TRBJ2-1; D not resolved. This CDR3 comprises 11 residues. V was trimmed by 2 bases and J by 6 bases, leaving 2 bases between them. Germline CDR1 reads SEHNR; CDR2 reads FQNEAQ (reference sequence). CDR3 nucleotide sequence: TGTGCCAGCAGCTTACTCAATGAGCAGTTCTTC. Its protein is CASSLLNEQFF.

V and J are TRBV7-2 and TRBJ2-3; D is ambiguous. Germline assignment: CDR1 SGHTA and CDR2 FQGNSA. CDR3 length equals 14 residues. The V gene lost 1 base and the J gene lost 5 bases, with 10 bases spanning the gap. In DNA form, the CDR3 reads TGTGCCAGCAGCTTAGTGCCACAAGTAGATACGCAGTATTTT. Its translation is CASSLVPQVDTQYF. Full variable domain (missing parts from reference TRBV7-2 and TRBJ2-3): GAGVSQSPSNKVTEKGKDVELRCDPISGHTALYWYRQSLGQGLEFLIYFQGNSAPDKSGLPSDRFSAERTGGSVSTLTIQRTQQEDSAVYLCASSLVPQVDTQYFGPGTRLTVL.

The chain recombines TRBV12-3 or TRBV12-4 with TRBJ2-1, with D possibly TRBD2 on 6 matching bases. The germline V and J ends were trimmed by 0 bases and 7 bases, with 10 bases remaining between them. This CDR3 has 14 residues. CDR3 sequence (DNA): TGTGCCAGCAGTTTAGCGAGCGGGTGGAATGAGCAGTTCTTC. It specifies CASSLASGWNEQFF.

J is TRBJ1-2 and V is TRBV20-1; 8 bases are shared with TRBD1. The V and J ends lost 5 bases and 6 bases, in that order; junction bases with no gene match: 5. Germline assignment: CDR1 DFQATT and CDR2 SNEGSKA (reference sequence). CDR3 length: 12 amino acids. The CDR3 loop reads CSAYRQGHGYTF. CDR3 nucleotide sequence: TGCAGTGCTTATAGACAGGGGCATGGCTACACCTTC.

The chain recombines TRBV2 with TRBJ2-1; D might be TRBD1 (6 bases). Trimming removed 4 bases from V and 4 bases from J, with 23 bases in between. In germline, CDR1 is SNHLY, CDR2 FYNNEI. This CDR3 has 18 amino acids. The chain's CDR3 is CASSGHRDNKGGYNEQFF. The CDR3 bases are TGTGCCAGCAGTGGTCACCGGGACAATAAAGGCGGTTACAATGAGCAGTTCTTC.

J is TRBJ1-6 and V is TRBV7-2; tentative D call: TRBD1 (5 bases). The CDR3 covers 16 residues. Germline lookup yields CDR1 SGHTA and CDR2 FQGNSA. V lost 5 bases and J lost 5, with 16 bases in between. CDR3 DNA: TGTGCCAGCAGCCTAATGACAGCAACAAATAATTCACCCCTCCACTTT. This encodes CASSLMTATNNSPLHF.

The V call is TRBV3-1, the J call TRBJ1-5; the D is unclear. Trimming stripped 1 base from V and 6 bases from J, with 13 bases between. Germline lookup yields CDR1 LGHDT and CDR2 YNNKEL (reference sequence). This CDR3 contains 15 residues. This CDR3 reads CASSQGPGTSQPQHF. CDR3 DNA sequence: TGTGCCAGCAGCCAAGGTCCGGGTACGAGTCAGCCCCAGCATTTT. The whole variable domain, filled in from reference TRBV3-1 and TRBJ1-5, reads DTAVSQTPKYLVTQMGNDKSIKCEQNLGHDTMYWYKQDSKKFLKIMFSYNNKELIINETVPNRFSPKSPDKAHLNLHINSLELGDSAVYFCASSQGPGTSQPQHFGDGTRLSIL.